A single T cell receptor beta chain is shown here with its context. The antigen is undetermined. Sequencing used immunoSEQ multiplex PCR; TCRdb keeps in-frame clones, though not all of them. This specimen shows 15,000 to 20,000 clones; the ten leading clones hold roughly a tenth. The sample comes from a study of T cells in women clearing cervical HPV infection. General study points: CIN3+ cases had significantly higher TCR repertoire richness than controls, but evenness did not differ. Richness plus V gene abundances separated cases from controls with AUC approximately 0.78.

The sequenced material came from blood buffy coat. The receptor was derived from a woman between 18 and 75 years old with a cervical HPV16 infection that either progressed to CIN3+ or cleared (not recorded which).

The CDR3 bases that were read are TGTGCCAGTAGTCCCCCCCGGGTATTTGGCGGCAATGAG. As protein: CASSPPRVFGGNE. The CDR3 reads in full as CASSPPRVFGGNEQFF. The chain couples TRBV19 to TRBJ2-1; D unresolved. The read terminates 3 residues before the CDR3 end, so the remaining end is supplied by the germline J gene. The CDR3 loop spans 16 amino acids. Germline-derived CDR1 and CDR2 are LNHDA and SQIVND (reference sequence). Deletions cut 5 bases from V and 6 bases from J, with 20 bases between.